The rows below give T cell receptor beta chains drawn from one sample of a study of PD-L1 blockade in urothelial cancer. The table came from immunoSEQ multiplex PCR; TCRdb's copy has only in-frame clones and leaves some out. The sample lists some 57,000 clones; roughly 80% were seen once. Sequenced material: PBMCs, taken around atezolizumab (anti-PD-L1) treatment. Receptor source: a man between 50 and 59 years old with urothelial cancer. The CDR3 runs from the conserved cysteine through the conserved F or W. A D gene is named only where the DNA matches it firmly. Size values are once, few and many counts, or a class for expanded clones, and some rows have none.

CDR3 protein: CASQGQGYSEQFF; CDR3 DNA: TGTGCCAGCCAGGGACAGGGATATTCTGAGCAGTTCTTC; J gene: TRBJ2-1; V gene: TRBV28; clone size: .; D gene: TRBD1
CDR3 protein: CASSPSGGSTDTQYF; CDR3 DNA: TGTGCCAGCAGTCCTAGCGGGGGGAGCACAGATACGCAGTATTTT; J gene: TRBJ2-3; V gene: TRBV7-3; clone size: .; D gene: TRBD2
CDR3 protein: CASSPPGQGPRSYEQYF; CDR3 DNA: TGTGCCAGCAGCCCACCAGGACAGGGCCCTCGCTCCTACGAGCAGTACTTC; J gene: TRBJ2-7; V gene: TRBV28; clone size: .; D gene: TRBD1
CDR3 protein: CASSLAGYWYEQYF; CDR3 DNA: TGTGCCAGCAGTTTAGCAGGTTATTGGTACGAGCAGTACTTC; J gene: TRBJ2-7; V gene: TRBV27; clone size: once; D gene: .
CDR3 protein: CASGSDRLGTTNEKLFF; CDR3 DNA: TGTGCTAGTGGTTCGGACAGGCTGGGAACAACTAATGAAAAACTGTTTTTT; J gene: TRBJ1-4; V gene: TRBV12-5; clone size: .; D gene: TRBD1
CDR3 protein: CASSFSGRTSEQYF; CDR3 DNA: TGTGCCAGCAGTTTTAGCGGGAGAACATCCGAGCAGTACTTC; J gene: TRBJ2-7; V gene: TRBV27; clone size: .; D gene: TRBD2
CDR3 protein: CASSVAVAGTSDTQYF; CDR3 DNA: TGTGCCAGCAGCGTAGCCGTAGCCGGTACTTCAGATACGCAGTATTTT; J gene: TRBJ2-3; V gene: TRBV9; clone size: .; D gene: .
CDR3 protein: CASSPRTSGNNEQFF; CDR3 DNA: TGTGCCAGCAGCCCTCGGACTAGCGGGAACAATGAGCAGTTCTTC; J gene: TRBJ2-1; V gene: TRBV11-2; clone size: few; D gene: TRBD2
CDR3 protein: CASSLMTGSNTEAFF; CDR3 DNA: TGTGCCAGCAGCTTGATGACAGGGTCGAACACTGAAGCTTTCTTT; J gene: TRBJ1-1; V gene: TRBV5-4; clone size: .; D gene: TRBD1
CDR3 protein: CASSEGGTSPDTQYF; CDR3 DNA: TGTGCCAGCAGTGAAGGCGGGACTTCCCCAGATACGCAGTATTTT; J gene: TRBJ2-3; V gene: TRBV2; clone size: .; D gene: .
CDR3 protein: CASTWLFGETQYF; CDR3 DNA: TGTGCCAGCACCTGGTTATTCGGGGAGACCCAGTACTTC; J gene: TRBJ2-5; V gene: TRBV6-5; clone size: .; D gene: .
CDR3 protein: CASSSTGGYEAFF; CDR3 DNA: TGTGCCAGCAGCTCGACAGGGGGCTATGAAGCTTTCTTT; J gene: TRBJ1-1; V gene: TRBV13; clone size: few; D gene: TRBD1
CDR3 protein: CASSLGGRSSYEQYF; CDR3 DNA: TGTGCCAGCAGCTTAGGCGGGAGGAGCTCCTACGAGCAGTACTTC; J gene: TRBJ2-7; V gene: TRBV7-2; clone size: .; D gene: TRBD2
CDR3 protein: CASSFWTSGVVETQYF; CDR3 DNA: TGTGCCAGCAGCTTTTGGACTAGCGGGGTAGTAGAGACCCAGTACTTC; J gene: TRBJ2-5; V gene: TRBV7-2; clone size: .; D gene: TRBD2
CDR3 protein: CATDRGDRGYTEAFF; CDR3 DNA: TGTGCCACCGACAGGGGGGACAGGGGGTACACTGAAGCTTTCTTT; J gene: TRBJ1-1; V gene: TRBV15; clone size: few; D gene: TRBD1
CDR3 protein: CASSLVGGGLQETQYF; CDR3 DNA: TGTGCCAGCAGCTTGGTAGGCGGGGGGCTCCAAGAGACCCAGTACTTC; J gene: TRBJ2-5; V gene: TRBV5-4; clone size: .; D gene: TRBD2
CDR3 protein: CASSFSGGNYNEQFF; CDR3 DNA: TGTGCCAGCAGCTTTAGCGGGGGGAACTACAATGAGCAGTTCTTC; J gene: TRBJ2-1; V gene: TRBV7-3; clone size: .; D gene: TRBD2
CDR3 protein: CASSPDRANTEAFF; CDR3 DNA: TGTGCCAGCAGCCCTGACAGGGCCAACACTGAAGCTTTCTTT; J gene: TRBJ1-1; V gene: TRBV9; clone size: .; D gene: TRBD1
CDR3 protein: CASSSSGKETQYF; CDR3 DNA: TGTGCCAGCAGTTCCAGCGGAAAAGAGACCCAGTACTTC; J gene: TRBJ2-5; V gene: TRBV9; clone size: .; D gene: .
CDR3 protein: CASKPGQSYNEQFF; CDR3 DNA: TGTGCCAGTAAACCGGGACAGTCTTACAATGAGCAGTTCTTC; J gene: TRBJ2-1; V gene: TRBV19; clone size: .; D gene: TRBD1
CDR3 protein: CASSYEGTGTYNEQFF; CDR3 DNA: TGTGCCAGCAGTTACGAGGGGACAGGGACCTACAATGAGCAGTTCTTC; J gene: TRBJ2-1; V gene: TRBV6-5; clone size: once; D gene: TRBD1
CDR3 protein: CASSLVGREGNEQFF; CDR3 DNA: TGCGCCAGCAGCTTGGTCGGCAGGGAGGGGAATGAGCAGTTCTTC; J gene: TRBJ2-1; V gene: TRBV5-1; clone size: .; D gene: TRBD2
CDR3 protein: CASSPYTGGAGTEAFF; CDR3 DNA: TGTGCCAGCAGCCCGTACACAGGGGGCGCGGGCACTGAAGCTTTCTTT; J gene: TRBJ1-1; V gene: TRBV14; clone size: .; D gene: TRBD1
CDR3 protein: CASSLGAGGSYNEQFF; CDR3 DNA: TGTGCCAGCAGCTTAGGCGCGGGGGGCTCCTACAATGAGCAGTTCTTC; J gene: TRBJ2-1; V gene: TRBV11-2; clone size: few; D gene: TRBD2
CDR3 protein: CAITAQGLANHNEQFF; CDR3 DNA: TGTGCCATCACTGCTCAGGGACTAGCGAATCACAATGAGCAGTTCTTC; J gene: TRBJ2-1; V gene: TRBV10-3; clone size: once; D gene: TRBD2
CDR3 protein: CASSPGRAEQYF; CDR3 DNA: TGTGCCAGCTCACCAGGGAGGGCCGAGCAGTACTTC; J gene: TRBJ2-7; V gene: TRBV18; clone size: .; D gene: TRBD2
CDR3 protein: CASSLDRSYEQYF; CDR3 DNA: TGCGCCAGCAGCTTGGACAGGAGTTACGAGCAGTACTTC; J gene: TRBJ2-7; V gene: TRBV5-1; clone size: .; D gene: .
CDR3 protein: CASSQDSERRVYNSPLHF; CDR3 DNA: TGTGCCAGCAGCCAAGATAGTGAGCGCCGCGTCTATAATTCACCCCTCCACTTT; J gene: TRBJ1-6; V gene: TRBV4-2; clone size: .; D gene: .
CDR3 protein: CASSFGQGWYEQYF; CDR3 DNA: TGCGCCAGCAGCTTCGGACAGGGGTGGTACGAGCAGTACTTC; J gene: TRBJ2-7; V gene: TRBV5-1; clone size: .; D gene: TRBD1
CDR3 protein: CASSLMWQGADGTDRGTDTQYF; CDR3 DNA: TGTGCCAGCAGCTTAATGTGGCAGGGGGCGGATGGGACTGATCGGGGCACAGATACGCAGTATTTT; J gene: TRBJ2-3; V gene: TRBV7-6; clone size: .; D gene: TRBD1
CDR3 protein: CASSLSSSGSIYNEQFF; CDR3 DNA: TGTGCCAGCAGCTTATCGTCTAGCGGGAGCATATACAATGAGCAGTTCTTC; J gene: TRBJ2-1; V gene: TRBV7-9; clone size: .; D gene: TRBD2
CDR3 protein: CASSAGQGVGVGNTIYF; CDR3 DNA: TGCGCCAGCAGCGCCGGACAGGGGGTTGGGGTCGGAAACACCATATATTTT; J gene: TRBJ1-3; V gene: TRBV5-1; clone size: .; D gene: TRBD1
CDR3 protein: CASSLHHSYEQYF; CDR3 DNA: TGTGCCAGCAGTTTACATCACTCCTACGAGCAGTACTTC; J gene: TRBJ2-7; V gene: TRBV28; clone size: .; D gene: .
CDR3 protein: CASSLAPGQQETQYF; CDR3 DNA: TGTGCCAGCAGCTTAGCGCCGGGACAGCAAGAGACCCAGTACTTC; J gene: TRBJ2-5; V gene: TRBV7-6; clone size: .; D gene: TRBD1
CDR3 protein: CASSLNSRARGAEAFF; CDR3 DNA: TGTGCCAGCAGCTTAAATAGTCGGGCCAGGGGGGCTGAAGCTTTCTTT; J gene: TRBJ1-1; V gene: TRBV11-2; clone size: .; D gene: TRBD1
CDR3 protein: CAWSVQAGFEQFF; CDR3 DNA: TGTGCCTGGAGTGTACAGGCGGGATTTGAGCAGTTCTTC; J gene: TRBJ2-1; V gene: TRBV30; clone size: .; D gene: .